This note documents a single T cell receptor (beta chain) sequence. These data belong to a study of blood T cell repertoires in COVID-19. For the study at large: PBMCs, B-cell-depleted T cells, or T cells provided the cDNA or gDNA that made up the material.

This CDR3 is built from 13 residues. J was trimmed by 8 bases and V by 10 bases; bases with no gene match: 12. From germline, CDR1 is MDHEN and CDR2 SYDVKM. In the original workflow: Amplification from reference gene primers served as the basis for estimated nucleated cell counts. Clones were sequenced by immunoSEQ multiplex PCR, and TCRdb holds only the in-frame ones, with some missing. V and J calls and clone size are copied from that table; D and trimming were computed from the DNA. The top ten hold around 6.3% of the sample, which has some 370,000 clones, nearly 90% seen once. This TCR came from a man in his late teens or twenties with active or convalescent COVID-19. The sequenced sample was peripheral blood. V and J are TRBV28 and TRBJ1-2, with 8 bases aligning to TRBD1. This chain's CDR3 is CAIFIRGRGGYTF. Here the CDR3 DNA reads TGTGCCATCTTCATCAGGGGGCGAGGAGGCTACACCTTC.